This T cell receptor (beta chain) comes out of a study of identical twins (TCRdb year 2016). The study in broad terms: To test whether fetal clonotypes persist, the study used deep sequencing on TCR alpha and beta repertoires from monozygotic twins, unrelated adults of various ages, and cord blood. To rule out contamination, replicate twin experiments were performed at different times with different library preparation protocols.

General conclusions and limits of the study: In monozygotic twins, out-of-frame TCR alpha sharing was systematically underestimated by recombination models, although the models agreed with sharing between unrelated individuals. Compared with coincidental sharing between unrelated individuals, out-of-frame TCR alpha sequences shared between twins had an excess of sequences with low generation probability. The excess sharing between twins in beta out-of-frame sequences was weaker because fewer shared sequences reduced the signal-to-noise ratio. Zero-insertion analyses could be partly confounded by invariant T cells such as MAIT and iNKT, though diverse VJ usage argued against such confounding for most clonotypes. Abundant cord blood beta clonotypes carried fewer insertions; young adult naive repertoires showed a weaker similar trend, while memory repertoires showed none. Because the same donors could not be followed over many years, the conclusions depended on cross-sectional statistical analysis.

A note on this clonotype: The antigen this receptor binds is unknown. There are no base qualities to consult, and no much larger clone falls within one base.

Only healthy Caucasian donors were included. The twin cohort comprised three pairs of female monozygotic twins, all aged about 18 to 29 years. RNA for TCR libraries was isolated from peripheral blood mononuclear cells. In the germline V gene (reference sequence), CDR1 corresponds to SGHKS and CDR2 to YYEKEE. The CDR3 starts with the cysteine, ends with the phenylalanine, and has 14 residues. Kept here is only the CDR3 DNA, which spans 42 bases and is read in frame from base 1. Germline trimming amounts to 5 bases on V and 3 bases on J, with 7 as the count of junction bases outside the gene matches. The method behind the library was 5' RACE. Sequenced using an Illumina HiSeq 2000. Template switching added a universal primer binding site, and the final cDNA carried a unique molecular identifier that allowed TCR cDNA molecules to be counted accurately. Specific primers in the conserved constant-segment region were used to synthesize first-strand cDNA for TCR alpha and beta chains. Each cDNA library was double barcoded, with a SMART-Mk sample barcode plus Illumina barcodes, to control for contamination. Two successive PCR steps introduced TruSeq adapter sequences along with Illumina sample barcodes. The Illumina HiSeq platform was used with custom primers to sequence TCR alpha and beta cDNA libraries. The published analysis was carried out like this. MiGEC processed the raw reads to extract unique molecular identifiers, while MiXCR was used to determine the CDR3 positions. For each individual, recombination models were inferred using an EM algorithm with the repgenHMM and IGoR tools. The analysis of shared clonotypes was done with the tcR package in R, with sharing normalized by the product of cloneset sizes. To study raw recombination free of thymic and clonal selection effects, out-of-frame nonproductive sequences were analyzed. Clones were called with MiXCR by TCRdb after fastp trimmed the public reads at Q25, and only in-frame beta chains were retained. Rows merge per CDR3 protein into single entries with the most common DNA and genes. It is TCRdb's table, rather than the study itself, that gives the V and J calls and clone size. The table for this sample lists some 730,000 distinct CDR3 sequences; 15% to 20% of them were counted only once. Of the sample, over 10% falls within the top ten clones.

This sample also belongs to another study, concerning T cells expressing NK-cell markers. The second study, in turn, reports: Three sorted T-cell subsets (CD3+CD56+NKG2C+, CD3+CD56+NKG2C- and CD3+CD56-NKG2C+) from 8 or 9 donors had their TCR beta-chain repertoires profiled. Among the eight sequenced donors, only one was HCMV-seronegative, while the other seven were HCMV-seropositive. To restrict sorting to alphabetaTCR-expressing T cells, an anti-gammadeltaTCR antibody was added in several experiments. In a handful of donors, the dominant CD3+CD56+NKG2C+ clonotypes were among the top 10 CD8+ clonotypes and accounted for about 1.0-8% of CD8+ T cells. Those dominant clonotypes were again the most abundant among CD3+CD56-NKG2C+ cells in a handful of donors, at about 25-65%. Whether the expanded NKG2C-expressing T cell clones were specific for HCMV antigens remained unclear. The eight sequenced donors were randomly selected healthy volunteers, three men and five women. A commercial ELISA kit detecting HCMV-specific IgG in serum was used to determine HCMV serostatus. For 5 or 6 donors, unsorted PBMC were also used to sequence bulk peripheral blood T-cell repertoires. MIGEC was used to demultiplex reads and group reads by UMI, and MiTCR was used to assemble and quantify clonotypes. To remove erroneous sequences, TCR cDNA sequences were retained only when supported by two or more reads. The tcR package was used for downstream repertoire analysis, and clonotypes were matched between fractions using CDR3 nucleotide sequence together with V segment. VDJmatch was used to annotate antigen specificity against VDJdb, with one amino acid substitution allowed in CDR3.

The TCR was taken from a woman under 30 in good health. The sequence links TRBV5-5 to TRBJ2-5, with 7 middle bases fitting TRBD2. Sequencing used PBMCs. The CDR3 region reads CASSPGGGEETQYF. The nucleotide sequence is TGTGCCAGCAGTCCGGGAGGCGGAGAAGAGACCCAGTACTTC.